The 20 T cell receptor beta chains below were found in one sample sequenced in a study of T cells in Graves' hyperthyroidism and ophthalmopathy. Amplified TCR beta CDR3 regions came from RNA transcripts. When the TCR CDR3 underwent first-round RT-PCR, the HTBI primer set was used. TCRdb processed the multiplex PCR reads anew with MiXCR; each CDR3 protein has one entry. The sample gives 650,000 to 800,000 distinct CDR3 sequences, about 45% of which show up once; less than 9.5% is in the top ten. Sequencing used peripheral blood or thyroid tissue (not recorded which). These TCRs come from an adult man with Graves' disease, either hyperthyroidism or ophthalmopathy (not recorded which).

The chain uses TRBV2 and TRBJ1-4; TRBD1 might be the D (6 bases). V was shortened by 8 bases and J by 7 bases, with 17 bases between the two germline ends. From germline, CDR1 is SNHLY and CDR2 FYNNEI. This CDR3 has 14 residues. This CDR3 reads CASQAGGALEKLFF. In DNA form, the CDR3 reads TGTGCCAGCCAAGCGGGGGGGGCGCTTGAAAAACTGTTTTTT.

This clonotype was detected many times. The V gene is TRBV20-1, the J gene TRBJ2-7; possibly TRBD1 for D (5 bases). In germline, CDR1 is DFQATT, CDR2 SNEGSKA (reference sequence). V was pared by 5 bases and J by 0 bases, with 11 bases between. This CDR3 comprises 13 residues. CDR3 sequence: CSAPDTYSYEQYF. The CDR3 bases are TGCAGTGCTCCGGACACCTACTCCTACGAGCAGTACTTC.

CDR3 nucleotide sequence: TGTGCCAGCAGCTCTCAGGGAGGGGCTTTCTTT. As protein: CASSSQGGAFF. The V gene is TRBV2, the J gene TRBJ1-1; possibly TRBD1 for D (5 bases). CDR1 SNHLY and CDR2 FYNNEI come from the germline V gene. There are 11 residues in the CDR3. V shed 6 bases and J shed 11 bases, with 13 bases lying between them.

The genes are TRBV7-2 and TRBJ2-7; 7 bases match TRBD1. The CDR3 extends over 20 amino acids. Germline CDR1 is SGHTA and CDR2 is FQGNSA. After removal of 5 bases from V and 0 bases from J, the junction contained 22 bases not matched to a gene. CDR3 residues: CASSVTTGTSSGGSSYEQYF. The CDR3 bases are TGTGCCAGCAGCGTCACGACAGGGACCTCCAGTGGGGGTTCCTCCTACGAGCAGTACTTC.

This chain joins TRBV2 and TRBJ1-5; 11 positions match TRBD1. The CDR3 has 16 residues. J lost 7 bases, V lost 6 bases, and 11 bases had no gene match. Germline V CDR1 and CDR2: SNHLY, FYNNEI. CDR3 protein: CASSTGTGGSRQPQHF. In DNA form, the CDR3 reads TGTGCCAGCAGCACCGGGACAGGGGGTTCGAGACAGCCCCAGCATTTT.

This clonotype was seen a handful of times. This chain links TRBV20-1 with TRBJ2-7; D possibly uses TRBD1 or TRBD2 (5 bases each). The CDR3 runs 14 residues. CDR1 and CDR2 (germline): DFQATT, SNEGSKA (reference sequence). The V gene lost 1 base and the J gene lost 4 bases, with 14 bases spanning the gap. The chain's CDR3 is CSARGDGAFYEQYF. CDR3 nucleotide sequence: TGCAGTGCTAGAGGGGACGGAGCGTTTTACGAGCAGTACTTC.

V is TRBV19 and J is TRBJ2-7, with 7 bases lining up with TRBD2. Germline lookup yields CDR1 LNHDA and CDR2 SQIVND (reference sequence). This CDR3 region has 14 residues. The V segment lost 5 bases and the J segment 3 bases; nucleotides outside the gene matches: 7. CDR3 DNA sequence: TGTGCCAGTAGTTTGAGCGGGATCGTCTACGAGCAGTACTTC. Amino acid sequence: CASSLSGIVYEQYF.

This clonotype has ten or more counts. This sequence joins TRBV20-1 and TRBJ2-5, with D unclear. This CDR3 is 12 amino acids long. The V end was cut by 0 bases, the J end by 4 bases, with 6 bases between. Germline V gives CDR1 DFQATT, CDR2 SNEGSKA (reference sequence). The CDR3 is CSARDPGETQYF. In DNA form, the CDR3 reads TGCAGTGCTAGAGATCCCGGAGAGACCCAGTACTTC.

This clonotype showed up just once. The chain couples TRBV6-1 to TRBJ1-1, with TRBD1 matching over 10 bases. CDR1 is MNHNS, CDR2 SASEGT, per germline. CDR3 size: 19 residues. V was clipped by 9 bases and J by 0 bases; unmatched bases: 19. CDR3 loop: CARKGWPTGQGGMNTEAFF. The CDR3 bases are TGTGCCAGAAAAGGTTGGCCTACCGGACAGGGGGGCATGAACACTGAAGCTTTCTTT.

As concerns this clonotype: The junction departs from the called germline gene at one end, perhaps through a read error. The chain has TRBV5-1 and TRBJ1-1; D is unclear. Per the germline V gene, CDR1 is SGHRS and CDR2 is YFSETQ. CDR3 size: 15 residues. This chain's CDR3 is CASSPAAGLNTEAFF. CDR3 sequence (DNA): TGTGCCAGCAGCCCCGCGGCCGGATTGAACACTGAAGCTTTCTTT.

V gene TRBV20-1 combines with J gene TRBJ1-2; D is unresolved. The ends were cut back, 8 bases at V and 4 bases at J, with 8 bases in the middle. Germline CDR1 DFQATT, CDR2 SNEGSKA (reference sequence). CDR3 length equals 10 residues. CDR3: CSSRAYGYTF. DNA of the CDR3: TGCAGTTCGAGGGCCTATGGCTACACCTTC.

Note on this clonotype: This CDR3 is missing its conserved last phenylalanine or tryptophan, likely due to a read error. The gene calls are TRBV5-5 and TRBJ2-5, with D hard to call. This CDR3 spans 13 amino acids. Germline assignment: CDR1 SGHKS and CDR2 YYEKEE (reference sequence). V was clipped by 4 bases and J by 4 bases, with 11 bases between them. This CDR3 is CASSRWLGETQYL. DNA for the CDR3: TGTGCCAGCAGCAGGTGGCTAGGAGAGACCCAGTACCTC.

The chain couples TRBV7-2 to TRBJ2-2; no definite D call. V lost 6 bases to trimming and J lost 7 bases, with 9 bases between them. Germline V CDR1 and CDR2: SGHTA, FQGNSA. The CDR3 runs 12 residues. For the CDR3, the DNA is TGTGCCAGCAGGGCTCCTAGCGGGGAGCTGTTTTTT. This sequence encodes CASRAPSGELFF.

Of note for this clonotype: Just one base apart from a much larger clone, this may be a read error. The CDR3 loop reads CTSSMGPSNEKLFF. The CDR3 region has the DNA TGCACCAGCAGTATGGGTCCCTCTAATGAAAAACTGTTTTTT. The chain recombines TRBV5-1 with TRBJ1-4; D gene uncertain. The CDR3 loop spans 14 amino acids. From germline, CDR1 is SGHRS and CDR2 YFSETQ. The complete variable domain, with remaining parts taken from reference TRBV5-1 and TRBJ1-4, reads KAGVTQTPRYLIKTRGQQVTLSCSPISGHRSVSWYQQTPGQGLQFLFEYFSETQRNKGNFPGRFSGRQFSNSRSEMNVSTLELGDSALYLCTSSMGPSNEKLFFGSGTQLSVL.

The chain uses TRBV29-1 and TRBJ1-1; the D is unclear. This CDR3 has 13 amino acids. The V gene lost 4 bases and the J gene lost 7 bases, with 16 bases spanning the gap. Germline CDR1 is SQVTM and CDR2 is ANQGSEA. CDR3 in amino acids: CSVGREEGFEAFF. In DNA, the CDR3 is TGCAGCGTTGGGAGGGAGGAGGGTTTTGAAGCTTTCTTT.

This clonotype came up a few times. This chain links TRBV7-3 with TRBJ1-1; possible D gene TRBD1, 5 bases. This CDR3 is 16 amino acids long. Germline V CDR1 and CDR2: SGHTA, FQGTGA. Deletions cut 1 base from V and 0 bases from J, with 12 bases between. The CDR3 sequence is CASSLSGAVMNTEAFF. The CDR3 bases are TGTGCCAGCAGCTTAAGCGGGGCAGTTATGAACACTGAAGCTTTCTTT.

This clonotype came up many times. The rearrangement links TRBV7-9 to TRBJ2-7, with D possibly TRBD2 on 5 matching bases. CDR3 size: 15 residues. V gave up 5 bases and J gave up 2 bases, with 16 bases separating them. The germline CDR1 and CDR2 sequences are SEHNR and FQNEAQ (reference sequence). The CDR3 DNA sequence: TGTGCCAGCAGCCGGGGTTTAGACTCAACCTACGAGCAGTACTTC. Translation: CASSRGLDSTYEQYF. Using reference TRBV7-9 and TRBJ2-7 for the parts outside the CDR3, the full variable domain is DTGVSQNPRHKITKRGQNVTFRCDPISEHNRLYWYRQTLGQGPEFLTYFQNEAQLEKSRLLSDRFSAERPKGSFSTLEIQRTEQGDSAMYLCASSRGLDSTYEQYFGPGTRLTVT.

The genes are TRBV19 and TRBJ1-2; TRBD1 might be the D (6 bases). The CDR3 is 14 residues long. Germline lookup yields CDR1 LNHDA and CDR2 SQIVND (reference sequence). V lost 7 bases and J 3 bases, leaving 15 bases between the germline ends. CDR3 region: CASKKGGNDYGYTF. The CDR3 nucleotides read TGTGCCAGTAAAAAGGGGGGCAACGACTATGGCTACACCTTC.

The rearrangement uses TRBV15 and TRBJ1-2; weak D call: TRBD1 (6 bases). Germline V CDR1 and CDR2: LNHNV, YYDKDF (reference sequence). The CDR3 sequence is 16 residues long. V lost 1 base, J lost 0 bases, and 12 bases lay in between. The CDR3 loop reads CATSRGAQGTNYGYTF. The CDR3 DNA reads TGTGCCACCAGCAGAGGGGCCCAGGGGACTAACTATGGCTACACCTTC.

The chain has TRBV12-3 or TRBV12-4 and TRBJ1-5; TRBD1 matches at 9 bases. There are 16 residues in the CDR3. V lost 3 bases, J lost 3 bases, and 6 bases stayed unmatched. CDR3 sequence reads: CASSFWDRVDNQPQHF. As DNA, the CDR3 is TGTGCCAGCAGTTTCTGGGACAGGGTTGACAATCAGCCCCAGCATTTT.